This T cell receptor beta chain emerged from a study of CD8 T cells in ankylosing spondylitis (dated by TCRdb to about 2017). Regarding the research as a whole: The study set out to find disease-linked TCR variants by profiling T cell receptor beta repertoires in ankylosing spondylitis patients and healthy donors. The full study cohort was made up of about two dozen ankylosing spondylitis patients and about a hundred healthy donors. Peripheral blood samples were taken, and synovial fluid was additionally collected from ankylosing spondylitis patients. What the authors observed across the whole study: Blood from ankylosing spondylitis patients appeared to be characterized by a TCR beta motif made up of 8 or 9 highly homologous amino acid variants. A CD8+ phenotype was shown by the disease-linked clones, which were found at relatively low frequencies in peripheral blood. Some motif variants had previously been reported in the synovial fluid and blood of reactive arthritis patients, which suggests shared mechanisms of disease initiation. The disease-linked clones were reported as significantly enriched in matched synovial fluid samples from ankylosing spondylitis patients.

In this sample, this clonotype turned up many times. Its antigen specificity is not known. Per-base qualities were not stored, and no clone one base away is much larger. For sequencing, an Illumina MiSeq was employed. TCR beta libraries were prepared by quantitative 5'-RACE with molecular barcodes. For the original study's pipeline: A new computational method based on a probabilistic model of VDJ rearrangement was used to identify disease-linked TCR variants. TCRdb reworked the public reads: Q25 trimming with fastp, MiXCR clone assembly, productive beta chains retained. Every distinct CDR3 protein forms one entry, paired with its most common genes and DNA. The V and J calls here are based on TCRdb, not the publication. The table for this sample lists tens of thousands of distinct CDR3 sequences; 16% of them were counted only once. 45% of the sample is held by the ten biggest clonotypes. The CDR1 and CDR2 encoded by the germline V gene (reference sequence) are MNHEY and SMNVEV. Measured from the cysteine to the phenylalanine, the CDR3 is 13 residues long. This entry keeps only the CDR3 DNA: 39 bases, framed from base 1. The junction carries 10 bases between V and J, which are trimmed by 5 bases and 5 bases respectively.

What was sequenced was blood. The sequence was collected from a male donor with ankylosing spondylitis or in good health (not recorded which). This chain joins TRBV27 to TRBJ2-1; the D segment cannot be called with confidence. The nucleotide sequence is TGTGCCAGCAGTCCTCGGGCAAACAATGAGCAGTTCTTC. Translated, it gives CASSPRANNEQFF.